This T cell receptor beta chain derives from a study of blood T cell repertoires in COVID-19. Study summary: Some COVID-19 samples were acute and others convalescent; all came from the United States, Italy and Spain. The analysed material was cDNA or gDNA that came from T cells, B-cell-depleted T cells, or PBMCs.

Germline V gene sequence: CDR1 SGHRS, CDR2 YFSETQ. The CDR3 sequence is 14 residues long. Trimming removed 7 bases from V and 3 bases from J; junction bases left unmatched: 7. Original methodology: Estimation of nucleated cell counts relied on the amplification of reference gene primers. This table comes from immunoSEQ multiplex PCR, and its TCRdb copy is limited to in-frame clones, with some not included. V and J calls and clone size are as listed in that table; D and trimming were resolved from the DNA. The table shows approximately 90,000 clones, with roughly 83% occurring only once. This receptor was identified in a human donor in a cohort sampled during active COVID-19. The chain links TRBV5-1 to TRBJ1-1, with 9 bases matching TRBD1. The source material was peripheral blood. The CDR3, as DNA: TGCGCCAGCCAAACAGGGGGCGGGTACACTGAAGCTTTCTTT. Translated, it gives CASQTGGGYTEAFF.